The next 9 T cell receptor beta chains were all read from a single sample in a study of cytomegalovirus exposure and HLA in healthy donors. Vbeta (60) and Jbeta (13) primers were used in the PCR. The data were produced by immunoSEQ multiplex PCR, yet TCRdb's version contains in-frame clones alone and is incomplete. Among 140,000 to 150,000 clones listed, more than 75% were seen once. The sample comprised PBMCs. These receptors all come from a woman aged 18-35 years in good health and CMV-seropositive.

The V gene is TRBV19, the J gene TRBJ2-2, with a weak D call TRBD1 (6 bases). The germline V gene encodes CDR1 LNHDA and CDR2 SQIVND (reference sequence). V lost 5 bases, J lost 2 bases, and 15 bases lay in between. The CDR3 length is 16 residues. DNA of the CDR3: TGTGCCAGTAGTTCATACCGGGACACCAACACCGGGGAGCTGTTTTTT. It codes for CASSSYRDTNTGELFF.

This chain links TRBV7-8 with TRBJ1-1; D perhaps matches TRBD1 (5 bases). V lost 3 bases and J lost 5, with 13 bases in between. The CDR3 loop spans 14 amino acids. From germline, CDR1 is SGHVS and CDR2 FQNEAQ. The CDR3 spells CASSLAGERTEAFF. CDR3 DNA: TGTGCCAGCAGCTTGGCGGGGGAGAGGACTGAAGCTTTCTTT.

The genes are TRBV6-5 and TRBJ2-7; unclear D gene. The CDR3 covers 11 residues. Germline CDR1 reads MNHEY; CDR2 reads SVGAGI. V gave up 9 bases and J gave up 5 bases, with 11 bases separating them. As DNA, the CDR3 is TGTGCCAGTCGTCGGGTTCACGAGCAGTACTTC. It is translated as CASRRVHEQYF.

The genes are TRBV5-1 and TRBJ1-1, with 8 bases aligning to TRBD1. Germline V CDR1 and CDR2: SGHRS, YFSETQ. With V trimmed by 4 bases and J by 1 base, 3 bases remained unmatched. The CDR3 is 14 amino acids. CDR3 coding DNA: TGCGCCAGCAGCGGGGGACAGGCGAACACTGAAGCTTTCTTT. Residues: CASSGGQANTEAFF. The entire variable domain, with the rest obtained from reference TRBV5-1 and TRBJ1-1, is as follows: KAGVTQTPRYLIKTRGQQVTLSCSPISGHRSVSWYQQTPGQGLQFLFEYFSETQRNKGNFPGRFSGRQFSNSRSEMNVSTLELGDSALYLCASSGGQANTEAFFGQGTRLTVV.

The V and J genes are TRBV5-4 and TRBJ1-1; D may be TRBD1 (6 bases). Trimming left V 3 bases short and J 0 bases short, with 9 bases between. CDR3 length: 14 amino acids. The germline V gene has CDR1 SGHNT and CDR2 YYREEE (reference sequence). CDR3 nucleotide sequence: TGTGCCAGCAGCTCTGACAGGCTGAACACTGAAGCTTTCTTT. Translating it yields CASSSDRLNTEAFF.

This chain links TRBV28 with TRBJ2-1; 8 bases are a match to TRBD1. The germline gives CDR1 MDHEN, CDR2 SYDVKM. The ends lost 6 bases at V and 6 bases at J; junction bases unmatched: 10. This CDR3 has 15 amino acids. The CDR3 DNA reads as TGTGCCAGCAGCTCCCCGGACAGGGTGATCAATGAGCAGTTCTTC. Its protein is CASSSPDRVINEQFF. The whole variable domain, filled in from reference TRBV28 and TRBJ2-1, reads DVKVTQSSRYLVKRTGEKVFLECVQDMDHENMFWYRQDPGLGLRLIYFSYDVKMKEKGDIPEGYSVSREKKERFSLILESASTNQTSMYLCASSSPDRVINEQFFGPGTRLTVL.

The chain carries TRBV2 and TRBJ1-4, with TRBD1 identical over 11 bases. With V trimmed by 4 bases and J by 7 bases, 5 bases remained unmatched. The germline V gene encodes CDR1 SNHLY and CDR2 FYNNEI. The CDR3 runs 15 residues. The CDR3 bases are TGTGCCAGCAGTGTAGGGACAGGGGGTAGTGAAAAACTGTTTTTT. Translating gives CASSVGTGGSEKLFF.

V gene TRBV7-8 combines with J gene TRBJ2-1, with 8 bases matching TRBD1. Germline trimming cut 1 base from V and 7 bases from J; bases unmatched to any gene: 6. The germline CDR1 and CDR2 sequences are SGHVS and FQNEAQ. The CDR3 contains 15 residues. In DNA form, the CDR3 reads TGTGCCAGCAGCTTAGGGGGACAGGAGCGGAATGAGCAGTTCTTC. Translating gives CASSLGGQERNEQFF.

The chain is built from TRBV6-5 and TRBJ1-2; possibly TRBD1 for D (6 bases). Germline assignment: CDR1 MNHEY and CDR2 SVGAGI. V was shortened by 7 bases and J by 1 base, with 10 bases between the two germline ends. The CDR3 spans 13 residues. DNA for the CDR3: TGTGCCAGCACCTCGGACAGTAACTATGGCTACACCTTC. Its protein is CASTSDSNYGYTF.